The rows below give T cell receptor beta chains drawn from one sample of a study of T cell responses to AZD1222 COVID-19 vaccine. Some clones are missing from TCRdb's copy, which holds only in-frame ones; the method was immunoSEQ multiplex PCR. The data show approximately 190,000 clones, with approximately 91% seen just once and nearly 1% held by the top ten. The sequenced sample was peripheral blood, obtained on day 0 of AZD1222 vaccination. The receptors were gathered from an adult in good health. CDR3s leave out the opening cysteine and the closing phenylalanine or tryptophan.

V: TRBV7-9
CDR3: ASSDSSYEQY

V: TRBV28
CDR3: ASSPDTMNTEAF

V: TRBV5-5
CDR3: ASSTATGYENEQF

V: TRBV7-2
CDR3: ASSLSGEQPQH

V: TRBV28
CDR3: ASSRLAGVGTDTQY

V: TRBV7-3
CDR3: ASSFPTGGNSPLH

V: TRBV11-3
CDR3: ASSLEGVRNEQF

V: TRBV14
CDR3: ASSQDHYLRGTEAF

V: TRBV19
CDR3: ASSIDGLRGYT

V: TRBV9
CDR3: ASSPSWGPSNYGYT

V: TRBV4-1
CDR3: ASSQDPGTVSYEQY

V: TRBV20-1
CDR3: SGGDPYEQY

V: TRBV2
CDR3: ASSGTLKSYEQY

V: TRBV12-3/TRBV12-4
CDR3: ASSPSSGNTIY

V: TRBV19
CDR3: ASSQTAGRTYTDTQY

V: TRBV4-1
CDR3: ASSQDGPRMGGYT

V: TRBV6-5
CDR3: ASSFVRGSGELF

V: TRBV7-9
CDR3: ASSPRGEDGYT

V: TRBV7-6
CDR3: ASSPQGSSLPYNEQF

V: TRBV28
CDR3: ASSTSGRRYDEQY

V: TRBV18
CDR3: ASSPRPDRDRTYGYT

V: TRBV9
CDR3: ASSVGQGSQPQH

V: TRBV27
CDR3: ASRTGYAGANVLT